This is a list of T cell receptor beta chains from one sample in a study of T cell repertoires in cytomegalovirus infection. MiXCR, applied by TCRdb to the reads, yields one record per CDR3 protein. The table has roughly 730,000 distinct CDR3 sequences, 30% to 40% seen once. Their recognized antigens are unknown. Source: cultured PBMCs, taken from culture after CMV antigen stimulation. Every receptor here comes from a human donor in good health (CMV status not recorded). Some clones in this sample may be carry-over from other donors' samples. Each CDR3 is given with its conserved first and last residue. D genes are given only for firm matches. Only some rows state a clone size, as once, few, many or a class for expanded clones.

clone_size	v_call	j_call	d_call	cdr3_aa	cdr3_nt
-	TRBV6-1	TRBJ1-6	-	CASSEAVTAEGPPLHF	TGTGCCAGCAGTGAAGCGGTGACAGCGGAAGGTCCACCCCTCCACTTT
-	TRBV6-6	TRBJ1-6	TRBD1	CASSYSGQGNSPLHF	TGTGCCAGCAGTTACAGTGGACAGGGGAATTCACCCCTCCACTTT
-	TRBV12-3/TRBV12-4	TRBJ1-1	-	CASSLVARYTEAFF	TGTGCCAGCAGTTTAGTGGCCAGATACACTGAAGCTTTCTTT
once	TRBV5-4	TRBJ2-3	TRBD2	CASSFGQGRGGVADTQYF	TGTGCCAGCAGCTTCGGCCAGGGGCGGGGGGGCGTGGCAGATACGCAGTATTTT
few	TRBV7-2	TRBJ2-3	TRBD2	CASSHRLGGGSTDTQYF	TGTGCCAGCAGCCACCGCCTCGGCGGGGGTAGCACAGATACGCAGTATTTT
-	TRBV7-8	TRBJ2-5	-	CASSLVSWSGETQYF	TGTGCCAGCAGCTTAGTCAGTTGGAGTGGGGAGACCCAGTACTTC
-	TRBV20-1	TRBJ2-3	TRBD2	CSARRGGGTDTQYF	TGCAGTGCTCGGCGGGGGGGCGGTACAGATACGCAGTATTTT
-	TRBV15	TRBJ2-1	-	CATSRDPTGAGDEQFF	TGTGCCACCAGCAGAGATCCGACGGGGGCCGGAGATGAGCAGTTCTTC
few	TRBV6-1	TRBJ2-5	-	CASSSARLRFETQYF	TGTGCCAGCAGCTCAGCCCGCCTTAGATTTGAGACCCAGTACTTC
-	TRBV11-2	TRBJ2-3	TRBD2	CASSLGSSGDTDTQYF	TGTGCCAGCAGCTTAGGCTCCAGCGGGGACACAGATACGCAGTATTTT
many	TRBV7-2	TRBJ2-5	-	CASSLVGFRETQYF	TGTGCCAGCAGCTTGGTCGGTTTCCGGGAGACCCAGTACTTC
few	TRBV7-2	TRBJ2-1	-	CASSLTSMGSEQFF	TGTGCCAGCAGCTTAACTAGCATGGGAAGTGAGCAGTTCTTC
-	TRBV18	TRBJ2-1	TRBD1	CASRTGVEQFF	TGTGCCAGTAGGACAGGGGTAGAGCAGTTCTTC
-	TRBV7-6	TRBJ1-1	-	CASSRPFGTEAFF	TGTGCCAGCAGCCGACCGTTCGGCACTGAAGCTTTCTTT
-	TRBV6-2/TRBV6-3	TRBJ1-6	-	CASRMDAPPLHF	TGTGCCAGCAGGATGGACGCGCCACCCCTCCACTTT
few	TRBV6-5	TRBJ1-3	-	CASSDPPWRTIYF	TGTGCCAGCTCGGACCCTCCGTGGAGGACCATATATTTT
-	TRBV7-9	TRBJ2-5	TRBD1	CASSPSGGHQETQYF	TGTGCCAGCAGCCCTTCAGGGGGCCACCAAGAGACCCAGTACTTC
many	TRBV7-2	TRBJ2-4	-	CASSLLQGNIQYF	TGTGCCAGCAGCTTATTGCAAGGGAACATTCAGTACTTC
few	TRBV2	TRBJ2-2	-	CASMWDGVNGELFF	TGTGCCAGCATGTGGGACGGAGTGAACGGGGAGCTGTTTTTT
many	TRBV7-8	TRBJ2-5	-	CASSSRGASAQETQYF	TGTGCCAGCAGCTCCCGGGGGGCTAGCGCCCAAGAGACCCAGTACTTC
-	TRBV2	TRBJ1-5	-	CASSVGSFRARDQPQHF	TGTGCCAGCAGTGTGGGTAGTTTTCGGGCACGGGATCAGCCCCAGCATTTT
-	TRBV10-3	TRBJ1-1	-	CAISGRGMNTEAFF	TGTGCCATCAGTGGTCGGGGAATGAACACTGAAGCTTTCTTT
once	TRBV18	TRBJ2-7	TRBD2	CASSLTGLAGVFEQYF	TGTGCCAGCTCACTAACCGGACTAGCGGGGGTTTTCGAGCAGTACTTC
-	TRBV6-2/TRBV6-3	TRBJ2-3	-	CASSKGGDTQYF	TGTGCCAGCAGTAAAGGCGGGGATACGCAGTATTTT
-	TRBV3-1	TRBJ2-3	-	CASSPLTGRDTQYF	TGTGCCAGCAGCCCTCTGACCGGGAGAGATACGCAGTATTTT
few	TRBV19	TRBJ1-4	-	CASSTTATNEKLFF	TGTGCCAGTAGTACGACAGCAACTAATGAAAAACTGTTTTTT
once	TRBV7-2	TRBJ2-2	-	CASRRVRAGELFF	TGTGCCAGCCGCAGGGTCAGGGCCGGGGAGCTGTTTTTT
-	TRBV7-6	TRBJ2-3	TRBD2	CASSLTAGATDTQYF	TGTGCCAGCAGCCTCACAGCGGGGGCCACAGATACGCAGTATTTT
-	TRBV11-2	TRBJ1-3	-	CASSPNPGRGESGNTIYF	TGTGCCAGCAGCCCCAATCCAGGGCGAGGGGAGAGTGGAAACACCATATATTTT
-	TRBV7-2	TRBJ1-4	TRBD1	CASSTNRGNEKLFF	TGTGCCAGCAGCACAAACAGGGGGAATGAAAAACTGTTTTTT
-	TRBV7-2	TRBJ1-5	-	CAGSLDGGRQPQHF	TGTGCCGGCAGCTTAGACGGTGGACGACAGCCCCAGCATTTT
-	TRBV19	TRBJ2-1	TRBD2	CASRGGSSSYNEQFF	TGTGCCAGTCGGGGGGGATCGAGCTCCTACAATGAGCAGTTCTTC
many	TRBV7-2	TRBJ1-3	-	CASSEVSGWSGNTIYF	TGTGCCAGCAGCGAAGTTTCTGGGTGGTCTGGAAACACCATATATTTT
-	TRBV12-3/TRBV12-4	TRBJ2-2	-	CASRQRGNTGELFF	TGTGCCAGCAGACAAAGGGGGAACACCGGGGAGCTGTTTTTT
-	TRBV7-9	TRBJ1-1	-	CASSPRGLPRTEAFF	TGTGCCAGCAGCCCAAGGGGCCTACCTAGGACTGAAGCTTTCTTT
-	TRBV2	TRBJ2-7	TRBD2	CASNPSSGLSYEQYF	TGTGCCAGCAACCCTTCTAGCGGACTCTCCTACGAGCAGTACTTC
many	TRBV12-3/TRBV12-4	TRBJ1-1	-	CASRASWSHTEAFF	TGTGCCAGCAGAGCCTCATGGTCACACACTGAAGCTTTCTTT
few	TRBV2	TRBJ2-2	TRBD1	CASSVDRGTGELFF	TGTGCCAGCAGTGTTGACAGGGGCACCGGGGAGCTGTTTTTT
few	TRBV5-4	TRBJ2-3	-	CASSTGTESTDTQYF	TGTGCCAGCAGCACCGGGACGGAGAGCACAGATACGCAGTATTTT
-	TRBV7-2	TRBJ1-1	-	CASSRGQSNTEAFF	TGTGCCAGCAGCCGTGGACAGTCGAACACTGAAGCTTTCTTT
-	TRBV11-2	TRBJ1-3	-	CASSLDPARSGNTIYF	TGTGCCAGCAGCTTAGATCCGGCCCGCTCTGGAAACACCATATATTTT
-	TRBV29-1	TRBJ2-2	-	CSVEDPGLPPGELFF	TGCAGCGTTGAAGACCCGGGACTCCCGCCCGGGGAGCTGTTTTTT
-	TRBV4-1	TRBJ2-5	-	CASSQDAERETQYF	TGCGCCAGCAGCCAAGACGCAGAGAGGGAGACCCAGTACTTC
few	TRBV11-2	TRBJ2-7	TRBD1	CASTRQGVGHEQYF	TGTGCCAGCACCAGACAGGGAGTAGGCCACGAGCAGTACTTC
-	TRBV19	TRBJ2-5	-	CASSRRDIHQETQYF	TGTGCCAGTAGTAGGCGGGACATTCACCAAGAGACCCAGTACTTC
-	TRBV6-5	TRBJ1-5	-	CASSRDVNQPQHF	TGTGCCAGCAGCAGGGATGTTAATCAGCCCCAGCATTTT
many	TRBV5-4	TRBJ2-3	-	CASSREHSTDTQYF	TGTGCCAGCAGCCGGGAGCATAGCACAGATACGCAGTATTTT
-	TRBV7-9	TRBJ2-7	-	CASSLVSPTTTLGEQYF	TGTGCCAGCAGCTTAGTCTCTCCTACAACTACGTTAGGCGAGCAGTACTTC
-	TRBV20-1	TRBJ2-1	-	CSAREGAGGVDEQFF	TGCAGTGCTAGAGAGGGGGCTGGCGGGGTGGATGAGCAGTTCTTC
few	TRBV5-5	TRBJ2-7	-	CASSFAPGLPASYEQYF	TGTGCCAGCAGCTTTGCCCCGGGACTCCCAGCCTCCTACGAGCAGTACTTC
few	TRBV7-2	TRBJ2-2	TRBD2	CASSFLAGREYTGELFF	TGTGCCAGCAGCTTCCTGGCGGGGCGGGAGTACACCGGGGAGCTGTTTTTT
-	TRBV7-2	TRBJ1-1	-	CASSWSQGNTEAFF	TGTGCCAGCAGCTGGTCGCAGGGGAACACTGAAGCTTTCTTT
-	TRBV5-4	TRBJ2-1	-	CASSLYREYNEQFF	TGTGCCAGCAGCTTGTACAGGGAATACAATGAGCAGTTCTTC
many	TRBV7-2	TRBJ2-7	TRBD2	CASSASIGRAWEQYF	TGTGCCAGCAGTGCCTCGATCGGGAGGGCCTGGGAGCAGTACTTC
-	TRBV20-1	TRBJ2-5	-	CSVRQETQYF	TGCAGTGTCAGACAAGAGACCCAGTACTTC
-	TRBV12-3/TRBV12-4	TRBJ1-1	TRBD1	CASSWDRGLGEAFF	TGTGCCAGCAGTTGGGACAGGGGGCTCGGAGAAGCTTTCTTT
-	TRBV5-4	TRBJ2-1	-	CASSRRSVGEQFF	TGTGCCAGCAGCAGGCGCAGCGTAGGTGAGCAGTTCTTC
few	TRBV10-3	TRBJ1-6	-	CAISETAGALLGSPLHF	TGTGCCATCAGTGAGACGGCAGGGGCCCTCCTGGGCTCACCCCTCCACTTT
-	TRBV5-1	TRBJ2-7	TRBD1	CASSLEWTGDEQYF	TGCGCCAGCAGCTTGGAGTGGACAGGGGACGAGCAGTACTTC